This TCR beta chain was recovered during a study of early stage breast cancer tumors. Study-level background: Around 10-fold was the mean read coverage per sample.

About this clone itself: Its specificity is unknown.

V lost 3 bases to trimming and J lost 1 base; unmatched junction nucleotides: 14. CDR1 and CDR2 from the germline V gene are SGDLS and YYNGEE. This CDR3 is 19 amino acids long. General study points: Most shared enriched TCRB sequences were commonly generated ones. In most of the 16 patients, blood comparison separated tumor from normal breast.

The protocol was immunoSEQ multiplex PCR, while the TCRdb copy is restricted to in-frame clones and leaves out a portion. This table has fewer than 50,000 clones, around 72% appearing once. The sequence was obtained from a person aged 50-59 years with breast cancer. Source material: blood. The chain recombines TRBV9 with TRBJ2-4, with 9 bases identical to TRBD2. CDR3 coding DNA: TGTGCCAGCAGCGCCGGGGGCGGGGCTAGCGGGATGGCCAAAAACATTCAGTACTTC. This gives the protein CASSAGGGASGMAKNIQYF.